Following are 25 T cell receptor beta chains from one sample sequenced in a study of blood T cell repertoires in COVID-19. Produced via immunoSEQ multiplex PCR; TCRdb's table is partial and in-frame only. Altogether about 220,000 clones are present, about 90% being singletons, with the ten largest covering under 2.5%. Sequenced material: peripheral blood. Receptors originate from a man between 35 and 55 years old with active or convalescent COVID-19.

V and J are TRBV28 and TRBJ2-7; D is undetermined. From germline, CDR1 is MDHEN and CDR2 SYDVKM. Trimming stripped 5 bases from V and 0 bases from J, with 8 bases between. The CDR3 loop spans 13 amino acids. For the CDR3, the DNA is TGTGCCAGCAGTCCACACAGCTCCTACGAGCAGTACTTC. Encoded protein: CASSPHSSYEQYF.

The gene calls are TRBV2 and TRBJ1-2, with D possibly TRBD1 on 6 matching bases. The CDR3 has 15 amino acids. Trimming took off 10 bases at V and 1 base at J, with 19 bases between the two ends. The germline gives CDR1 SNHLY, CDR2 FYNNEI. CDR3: CAILKDSYLNYGYTF. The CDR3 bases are TGTGCCATATTGAAGGACAGTTATCTTAACTATGGCTACACCTTC.

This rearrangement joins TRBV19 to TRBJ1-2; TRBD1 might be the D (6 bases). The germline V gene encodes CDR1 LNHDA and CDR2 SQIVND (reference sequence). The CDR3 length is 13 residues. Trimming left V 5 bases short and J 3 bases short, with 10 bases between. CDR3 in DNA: TGTGCCAGTAGTGTACAGGGAGACTATGGCTACACCTTC. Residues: CASSVQGDYGYTF.

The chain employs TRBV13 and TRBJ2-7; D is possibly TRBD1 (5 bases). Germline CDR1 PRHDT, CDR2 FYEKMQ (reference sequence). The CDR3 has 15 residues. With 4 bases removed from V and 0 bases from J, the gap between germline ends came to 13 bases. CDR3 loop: CASSSTSRGSYEQYF. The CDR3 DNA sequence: TGTGCCAGCAGCTCGACGTCTAGGGGCTCCTACGAGCAGTACTTC.

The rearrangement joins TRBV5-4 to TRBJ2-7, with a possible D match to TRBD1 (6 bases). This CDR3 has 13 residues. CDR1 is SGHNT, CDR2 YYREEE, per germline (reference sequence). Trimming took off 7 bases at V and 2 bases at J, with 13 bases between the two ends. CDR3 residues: CASAQDRPYEQYF. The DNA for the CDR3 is TGTGCCAGCGCCCAGGACAGACCCTACGAGCAGTACTTC.

The CDR3 here is CASSPGVYGGSEQYF. As DNA, the CDR3 is TGTGCCAGCAGCCCTGGAGTCTACGGCGGTAGCGAGCAGTACTTC. The chain recombines TRBV7-2 with TRBJ2-7; D call uncertain. CDR3 length equals 15 residues. Germline V gives CDR1 SGHTA, CDR2 FQGNSA. Trimming pared 5 bases from V and 6 bases from J, leaving 20 bases between.

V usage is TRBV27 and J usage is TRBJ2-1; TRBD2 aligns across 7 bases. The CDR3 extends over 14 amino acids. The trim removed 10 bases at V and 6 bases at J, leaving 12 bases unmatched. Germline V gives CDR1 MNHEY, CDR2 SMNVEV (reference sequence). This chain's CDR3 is CANPFRGRGNEQFF. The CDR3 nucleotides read TGTGCCAACCCTTTTCGGGGGAGGGGCAATGAGCAGTTCTTC.

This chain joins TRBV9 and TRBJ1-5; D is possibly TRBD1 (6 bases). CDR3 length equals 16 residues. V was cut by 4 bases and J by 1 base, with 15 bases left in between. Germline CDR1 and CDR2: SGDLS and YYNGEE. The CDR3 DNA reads TGTGCCAGCAGCCCGGGGTCTGGACAGAGCAATCAGCCCCAGCATTTT. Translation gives CASSPGSGQSNQPQHF.

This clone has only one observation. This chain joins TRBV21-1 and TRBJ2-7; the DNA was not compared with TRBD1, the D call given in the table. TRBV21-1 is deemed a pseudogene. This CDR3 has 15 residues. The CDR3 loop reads CASSKVETGSYEQYF. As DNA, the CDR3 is TGTGCCAGCAGCAAAGTGGAGACAGGGTCCTACGAGCAGTACTTC.

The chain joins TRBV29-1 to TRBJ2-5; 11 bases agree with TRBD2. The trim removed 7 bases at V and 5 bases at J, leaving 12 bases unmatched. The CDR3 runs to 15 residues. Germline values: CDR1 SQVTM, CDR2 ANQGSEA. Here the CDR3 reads CSADYSGGAMETQYF. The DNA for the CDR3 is TGCAGCGCCGATTATAGCGGGGGGGCAATGGAGACCCAGTACTTC.

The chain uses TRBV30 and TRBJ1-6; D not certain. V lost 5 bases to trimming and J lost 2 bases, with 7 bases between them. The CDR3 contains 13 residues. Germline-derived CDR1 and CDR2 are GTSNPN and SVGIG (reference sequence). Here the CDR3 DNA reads TGTGCCTGGGCCCTTACCTATAATTCACCCCTCCACTTT. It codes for CAWALTYNSPLHF.

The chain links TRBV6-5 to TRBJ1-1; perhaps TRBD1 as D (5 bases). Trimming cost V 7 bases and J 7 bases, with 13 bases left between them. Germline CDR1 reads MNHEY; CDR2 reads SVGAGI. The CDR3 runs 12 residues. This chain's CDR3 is CASKSRQFEAFF. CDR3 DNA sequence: TGTGCCAGCAAGTCCCGACAGTTTGAAGCTTTCTTT.

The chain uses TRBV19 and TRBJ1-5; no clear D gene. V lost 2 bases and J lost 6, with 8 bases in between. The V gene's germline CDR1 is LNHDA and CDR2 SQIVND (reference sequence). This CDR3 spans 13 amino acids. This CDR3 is CASSITRSQPQHF. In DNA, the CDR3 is TGTGCCAGTAGTATAACGAGGAGTCAGCCCCAGCATTTT.

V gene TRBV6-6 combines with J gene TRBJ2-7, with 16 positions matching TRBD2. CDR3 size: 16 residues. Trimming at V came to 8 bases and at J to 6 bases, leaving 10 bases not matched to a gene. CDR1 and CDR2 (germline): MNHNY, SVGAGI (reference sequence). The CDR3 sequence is CASGKGGTSGRGEQYF. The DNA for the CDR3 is TGTGCCAGCGGGAAGGGGGGGACTAGCGGGAGGGGCGAGCAGTACTTC.

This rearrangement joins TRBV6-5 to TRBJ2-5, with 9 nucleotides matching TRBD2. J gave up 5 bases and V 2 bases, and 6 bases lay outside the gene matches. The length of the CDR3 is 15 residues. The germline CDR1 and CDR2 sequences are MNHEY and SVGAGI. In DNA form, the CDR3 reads TGTGCCAGCAGTTACCGGCGGGGGGGCAGGGAGACCCAGTACTTC. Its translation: CASSYRRGGRETQYF.

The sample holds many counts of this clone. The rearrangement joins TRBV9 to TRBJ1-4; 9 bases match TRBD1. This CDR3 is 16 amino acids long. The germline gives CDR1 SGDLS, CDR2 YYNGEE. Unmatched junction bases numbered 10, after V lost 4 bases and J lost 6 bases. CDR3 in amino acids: CASSPSRGTGHEKLFF. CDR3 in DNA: TGTGCCAGCAGCCCTAGTAGAGGGACAGGGCATGAAAAACTGTTTTTT.

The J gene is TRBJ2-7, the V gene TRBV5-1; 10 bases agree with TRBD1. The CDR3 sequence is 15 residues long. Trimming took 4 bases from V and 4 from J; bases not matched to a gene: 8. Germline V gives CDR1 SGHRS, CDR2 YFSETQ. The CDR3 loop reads CASSPGQGVPYEQYF. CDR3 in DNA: TGCGCCAGCAGCCCAGGACAGGGGGTGCCGTACGAGCAGTACTTC.

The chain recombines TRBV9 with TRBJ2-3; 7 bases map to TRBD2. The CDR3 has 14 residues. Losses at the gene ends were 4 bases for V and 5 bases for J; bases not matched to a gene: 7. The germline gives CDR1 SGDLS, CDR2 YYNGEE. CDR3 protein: CASSLLGGVDTQYF. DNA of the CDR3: TGTGCCAGCAGCTTACTTGGGGGGGTAGATACGCAGTATTTT.

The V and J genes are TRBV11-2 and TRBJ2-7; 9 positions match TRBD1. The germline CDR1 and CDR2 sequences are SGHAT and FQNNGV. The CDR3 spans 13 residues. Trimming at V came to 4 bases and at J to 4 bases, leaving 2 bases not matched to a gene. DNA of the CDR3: TGTGCCAGCAGCTCCGGACAGGGGTACGAGCAGTACTTC. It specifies CASSSGQGYEQYF.

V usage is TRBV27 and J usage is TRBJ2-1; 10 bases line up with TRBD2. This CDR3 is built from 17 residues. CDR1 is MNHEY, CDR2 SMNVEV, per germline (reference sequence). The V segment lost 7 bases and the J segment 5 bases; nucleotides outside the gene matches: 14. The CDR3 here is CASTVSSGRRFHNEQFF. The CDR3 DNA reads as TGTGCCAGCACGGTTTCTAGCGGGAGACGTTTTCACAATGAGCAGTTCTTC.

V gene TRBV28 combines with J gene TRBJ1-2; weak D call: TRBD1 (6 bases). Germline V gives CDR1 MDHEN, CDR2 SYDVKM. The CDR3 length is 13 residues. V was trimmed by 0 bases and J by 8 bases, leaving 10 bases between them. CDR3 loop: CASSLWTGRGYTF. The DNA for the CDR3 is TGTGCCAGCAGTTTATGGACAGGTCGAGGCTACACCTTC.

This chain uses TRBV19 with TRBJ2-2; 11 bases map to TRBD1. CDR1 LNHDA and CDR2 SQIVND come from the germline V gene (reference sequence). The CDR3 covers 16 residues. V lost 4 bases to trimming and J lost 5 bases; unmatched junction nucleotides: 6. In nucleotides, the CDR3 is TGTGCCAGTAGTACGGGACAGGGGGAAGGTACCGGGGAGCTGTTTTTT. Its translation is CASSTGQGEGTGELFF.

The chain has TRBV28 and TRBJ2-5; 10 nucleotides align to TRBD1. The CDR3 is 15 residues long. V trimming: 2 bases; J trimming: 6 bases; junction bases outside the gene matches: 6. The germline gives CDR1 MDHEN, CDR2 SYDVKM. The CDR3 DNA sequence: TGTGCCAGCAGTTTACCGAGACAGGGGGCAAAGACCCAGTACTTC. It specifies CASSLPRQGAKTQYF.

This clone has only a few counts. This chain's CDR3 is CASGRGMWGEQFF. CDR3 DNA: TGTGCCAGCGGACGGGGAATGTGGGGTGAGCAGTTCTTC. V gene TRBV5-8 combines with J gene TRBJ2-1; D perhaps matches TRBD2 (5 bases). Germline V gives CDR1 SGHTS, CDR2 YDEGEE. The CDR3 is made up of 13 amino acids. Trimming took off 7 bases at V and 9 bases at J, with 17 bases between the two ends. Based on the CDR3 plus reference TRBV5-8 and TRBJ2-1, the full variable domain is EAGVTQSPTHLIKTRGQQATLRCSPISGHTSVYWYQQALGLGLQFLLWYDEGEERNRGNFPPRFSGRQFPNYSSELNVNALELEDSALYLCASGRGMWGEQFFGPGTRLTVL.

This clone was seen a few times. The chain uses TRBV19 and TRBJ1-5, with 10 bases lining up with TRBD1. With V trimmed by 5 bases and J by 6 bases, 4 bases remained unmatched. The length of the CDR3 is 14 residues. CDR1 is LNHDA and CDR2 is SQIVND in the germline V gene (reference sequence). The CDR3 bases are TGTGCCAGTAGTGGACGGACAGGGGGTCAGCCCCAGCATTTT. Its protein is CASSGRTGGQPQHF. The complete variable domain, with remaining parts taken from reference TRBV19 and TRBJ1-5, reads DGGITQSPKYLFRKEGQNVTLSCEQNLNHDAMYWYRQDPGQGLRLIYYSQIVNDFQKGDIAEGYSVSREKKESFPLTVTSAQKNPTAFYLCASSGRTGGQPQHFGDGTRLSIL.